The clone carrying this T cell receptor beta chain has just one count. This sample was taken from a study of identifying expanded T cells in peripheral blood. The CDR3 runs 16 residues. V was pared by 6 bases and J by 2 bases, with 10 bases of the junction left unmatched. Germline assignment: CDR1 MNHEY and CDR2 SMNVEV (reference sequence). Produced via immunoSEQ multiplex PCR; TCRdb's table is partial and in-frame only. In the table there are tens of thousands of clones, around 83% of which are singletons. The material sequenced was blood. This TCR came from a person aged 18 to 75 in good health. V and J are TRBV27 and TRBJ2-3; the match to TRBD2 covers 8 bases. CDR3 coding DNA: TGTGCCAGCAGCCCGGTCCGGGGGGGTTACACAGATACGCAGTATTTT. This translates into CASSPVRGGYTDTQYF.